This TCR beta chain was captured by sequencing in a study of blood T cell repertoires in COVID-19. About the research overall: The samples span acute and convalescent COVID-19 from the United States, Italy and Spain. Nucleic acid was either cDNA or gDNA, and it came from T cells, B-cell-depleted T cells, or PBMCs.

V lost 2 bases, J lost 1 base, and 0 bases stayed unmatched. CDR1 SGHRS and CDR2 YFSETQ come from the germline V gene. This CDR3 has 15 residues. In the original processing: The authors estimated nucleated cell counts from reference gene primer amplification. Produced via immunoSEQ multiplex PCR; TCRdb's table is partial and in-frame only. That table supplies the V and J calls and clone size; D and trimming were determined from the DNA. The data show about 140,000 clones, roughly 80% seen once. The chain uses TRBV5-1 and TRBJ1-6; TRBD1 agrees at 7 bases. Sample: peripheral blood. The clonotype comes from a man between 45 and 60 years old with acute or convalescent COVID-19. The CDR3 spells CASSLQGSYNSPLHF. The DNA for the CDR3 is TGCGCCAGCAGCTTACAGGGGTCCTATAATTCACCCCTCCACTTT.